This entry is about one T cell receptor beta chain. Its matching antigen is unknown. This CDR3 region has 16 residues. V lost 5 bases to trimming and J lost 7 bases; unmatched junction nucleotides: 8. CDR1 is SEHNR and CDR2 is FQNEAQ in the germline V gene (reference sequence). The data stem from a study of T-cell memory formation after mild COVID-19. For the study at large: TCR clusters were mostly confined to one donor each. The study's findings and limits: Some responding clones appeared in pre-infection memory, suggesting cross-reactive memory joined.

TCR alpha and TCR beta cDNA libraries carrying sample barcodes and UMIs came from 5'RACE with constant-segment primers. One entry per CDR3 protein results from TCRdb running MiXCR on the 5' RACE reads. The table shows 450,000 or so distinct CDR3 sequences, with about 23% occurring only once. The receptor's source is an adult woman who had mild COVID-19 (a few samples of this study predate the infection). Cell type and time point are not known. Sequencing input: PBMCs or a T cell subset sorted from them (not recorded which). V usage is TRBV7-9 and J usage is TRBJ2-2; 12 bases agree with TRBD1. The CDR3 DNA is TGTGCCAGCAGCCCCCGGGACAGGGGGCTAAACGGGGAGCTGTTTTTT. It specifies CASSPRDRGLNGELFF.